Each of the 10 T cell receptor beta chains below was sequenced from the same sample in a study of T cell responses to AZD1222 COVID-19 vaccine. Assay: immunoSEQ multiplex PCR; the TCRdb copy retains only in-frame clones and omits some. Among around 140,000 clones, 90% were seen once, and the ten largest hold 6.9%. Material: peripheral blood, obtained on day 0 of AZD1222 vaccination. These receptors originate from an adult in good health.

DNA of the CDR3: TGTGCCGGGGAACTTAAACTCGACAGCTCTAGCACAGATACGCAGTATTTT. As protein: CAGELKLDSSSTDTQYF. V is TRBV30 and J is TRBJ2-3; possible D gene TRBD1, 5 bases. This CDR3 is 17 amino acids long. Looked up from germline, CDR1 is GTSNPN and CDR2 is SVGIG (reference sequence). V dropped 8 bases and J dropped 0 bases, with 24 bases sitting between them.

The chain uses TRBV20-1 and TRBJ2-4; D may be TRBD2 (6 bases). V lost 6 bases and J lost 15, with 18 bases in between. CDR3 length equals 11 residues. Per germline, CDR1 DFQATT and CDR2 SNEGSKA (reference sequence). This CDR3 reads CSAPMGGVRYF. In DNA form, the CDR3 reads TGCAGTGCCCCGATGGGGGGAGTTAGGTACTTC.

The chain employs TRBV27 and TRBJ2-7; 10 nucleotides line up with TRBD1. Germline V lookup: CDR1 MNHEY, CDR2 SMNVEV (reference sequence). This CDR3 has 13 amino acids. V was pared by 5 bases and J by 6 bases, with 4 bases of the junction left unmatched. The CDR3 loop reads CASSPGQGTEQYF. In nucleotides, the CDR3 is TGTGCCAGCAGTCCGGGACAGGGGACCGAGCAGTACTTC.

The chain employs TRBV11-2 and TRBJ2-2; 10 bases line up with TRBD1. CDR3 length equals 15 residues. The V gene's germline CDR1 is SGHAT and CDR2 FQNNGV. With V trimmed by 7 bases and J by 3 bases, 5 bases remained unmatched. The CDR3 spells CASNMGTGDTGELFF. In DNA form, the CDR3 reads TGTGCCAGCAACATGGGGACAGGGGACACCGGGGAGCTGTTTTTT.

This clone was counted once. J is TRBJ1-2 and V is TRBV10-3; a weak D match, TRBD1 (6 bases). V shed 5 bases and J shed 1 base, with 11 bases lying between them. Germline CDR1 and CDR2: ENHRY and SYGVKD. The length of the CDR3 is 14 residues. The CDR3 DNA reads TGTGCCATCAGTAGCGCACAGGGTAACTATGGCTACACCTTC. Encoded protein: CAISSAQGNYGYTF.

The V gene is TRBV2, the J gene TRBJ1-2, with D unclear. The V gene's germline CDR1 is SNHLY and CDR2 FYNNEI. The germline V and J ends were trimmed by 1 base and 2 bases, with 8 bases remaining between them. The length of the CDR3 is 14 residues. As DNA, the CDR3 is TGTGCCAGCAGTGAAGAGGCCACAAACTATGGCTACACCTTC. As protein: CASSEEATNYGYTF.

The chain uses TRBV24-1 and TRBJ2-5, with 8 bases that match TRBD1. V lost 5 bases, J lost 2 bases, and 6 bases stayed unmatched. Germline loops: CDR1 KGHDR, CDR2 SFDVKD. CDR3 length equals 15 residues. CDR3 nucleotide sequence: TGTGCCACCAGTGTCGGGACAGGCGTTCAAGAGACCCAGTACTTC. This translates into CATSVGTGVQETQYF.

The chain joins TRBV6-5 to TRBJ1-4; 7 bases match TRBD1. The CDR3 totals 16 residues. Germline-derived CDR1 and CDR2 are MNHEY and SVGAGI. Germline trimming cut 4 bases from V and 0 bases from J; bases unmatched to any gene: 5. The CDR3 is CASSSPGGTTNEKLFF. DNA for the CDR3: TGTGCCAGCAGTTCCCCAGGGGGGACAACTAATGAAAAACTGTTTTTT.

The chain couples TRBV7-8 to TRBJ1-5, with 7 bases that match TRBD1. The J segment lost 4 bases and the V segment lost 5 bases, leaving 8 bases of the junction unmatched. Germline assignment: CDR1 SGHVS and CDR2 FQNEAQ. The CDR3 runs 15 residues. The CDR3 loop reads CASSATRDSNQPQHF. CDR3 bases: TGTGCCAGCAGCGCCACTAGGGACAGTAATCAGCCCCAGCATTTT.

V is TRBV6-1 and J is TRBJ1-3; D unclear. This CDR3 region has 15 residues. The germline V and J ends were trimmed by 3 bases and 0 bases, with 9 bases remaining between them. CDR1 is MNHNS, CDR2 SASEGT, per germline. The CDR3 nucleotides are TGTGCCAGCAGTGAGGTGCCTAACTCTGGAAACACCATATATTTT. It specifies CASSEVPNSGNTIYF.